Each of the 9 T cell receptor beta chains below was sequenced from the same sample in a study of radiotherapy plus CTLA-4 blockade in lung cancer. Some clones are missing from TCRdb's copy, which holds only in-frame ones; the method was immunoSEQ multiplex PCR. This repertoire shows 55,000 to 80,000 clones, more than 75% found once; its top ten account for about 38%. The sample was peripheral blood, taken from a patient treated with radiotherapy plus ipilimumab. These receptors came from a human donor with non-small cell lung cancer that progressed on radiotherapy plus ipilimumab.

The chain couples TRBV15 to TRBJ1-4; D is unclear. The V and J ends lost 0 bases and 8 bases respectively, with 13 bases between them. Per germline, CDR1 LNHNV and CDR2 YYDKDF (reference sequence). This CDR3 has 15 amino acids. The CDR3 DNA reads as TGTGCCACCAGCAGAGATATGATGCAATTGGAAAAACTGTTTTTT. Translation: CATSRDMMQLEKLFF.

The rearrangement uses TRBV6-6 and TRBJ1-4; 8 nucleotides match TRBD1. The V gene's germline CDR1 is MNHNY and CDR2 SVGAGI (reference sequence). This CDR3 spans 15 amino acids. V lost 6 bases and J lost 1; bases outside the gene matches: 4. CDR3 in amino acids: CASSETGGTNEKLFF. CDR3 DNA: TGTGCCAGCAGCGAAACAGGGGGAACTAATGAAAAACTGTTTTTT.

This clone was recorded once. The J gene is TRBJ2-3, the V gene TRBV5-1, with D maybe TRBD1 (7 bases). Germline V gene lookup returns CDR1 SGHRS and CDR2 YFSETQ. Trimming left V 7 bases short and J 5 bases short, with 14 bases between. This CDR3 is 13 amino acids long. CDR3 nucleotides: TGCGCCAGCTGCGCAGGGGGAGGAGATACGCAGTATTTT. This sequence encodes CASCAGGGDTQYF.

The chain is built from TRBV19 and TRBJ2-2; the match to TRBD1 covers 9 bases. Per germline, CDR1 LNHDA and CDR2 SQIVND (reference sequence). The V gene end was trimmed by 3 bases and the J gene end by 4 bases; junction bases not matched to a gene: 6. The CDR3 extends over 16 amino acids. The CDR3 loop reads CASSIGTGSGTGELFF. CDR3 bases: TGTGCCAGTAGTATCGGGACAGGGTCGGGCACCGGGGAGCTGTTTTTT.

J is TRBJ2-1 and V is TRBV28; TRBD1 might be the D (6 bases). Germline V gene data show CDR1 as MDHEN and CDR2 as SYDVKM. Trimming stripped 4 bases from V and 0 bases from J, with 7 bases between. The CDR3 consists of 14 residues. CDR3 region: CASSWDTSYNEQFF. The CDR3, as DNA: TGTGCCAGCAGTTGGGACACCTCCTACAATGAGCAGTTCTTC.

The rearrangement uses TRBV6-6 and TRBJ2-1, with D possibly being TRBD2 (6 bases). Germline V lookup: CDR1 MNHNY, CDR2 SVGAGI (reference sequence). V shed 0 bases and J shed 7 bases, with 13 bases lying between them. This CDR3 has 15 residues. The CDR3 DNA sequence: TGTGCCAGCAGTTACTCCGCCACCGCGGGGAATGAGCAGTTCTTC. Its translation: CASSYSATAGNEQFF.

The genes are TRBV6-1 and TRBJ2-7; 11 nucleotides match TRBD1. Germline V gives CDR1 MNHNS, CDR2 SASEGT. The V segment lost 4 bases and the J segment 4 bases; nucleotides outside the gene matches: 3. This CDR3 region has 14 residues. CDR3 sequence: CASSAGTGGYEQYV. Here the CDR3 DNA reads TGTGCCAGCAGTGCCGGGACAGGGGGTTACGAGCAGTACGTC.

The gene calls are TRBV28 and TRBJ1-4; maybe TRBD1 (6 bases). The germline V gene encodes CDR1 MDHEN and CDR2 SYDVKM. This CDR3 region has 14 residues. V gave up 3 bases and J gave up 8 bases, with 13 bases separating them. CDR3 loop: CASSFTQGREKLFF. CDR3 bases: TGTGCCAGCAGTTTTACTCAGGGGAGGGAAAAACTGTTTTTT.

The chain links TRBV11-2 to TRBJ2-1; 11 nucleotides line up with TRBD2. With V trimmed by 5 bases and J by 7 bases, 7 bases remained unmatched. Germline CDR1 and CDR2: SGHAT and FQNNGV. The CDR3 runs 15 residues. CDR3 nucleotides: TGTGCCAGCAGCCCACTAGCGGGAGCGGGGAATGAGCAGTTCTTC. Its translation: CASSPLAGAGNEQFF.